The clone carrying this T cell receptor (beta chain) was observed many times. What it binds is not known. The sample is drawn from a study of liver allograft versus peripheral blood T cells. In the study overall: Intrahepatic T cell receptor repertoires from transplanted livers were compared against repertoires in recipients' peripheral blood. Whole-study results and caveats: Inside liver allografts, T cell receptor repertoires reportedly diverged from the repertoires found in peripheral blood.

A single record per CDR3 protein comes from TCRdb applying MiXCR to the reads. Of several thousand distinct CDR3 sequences listed, around 15% are singletons. The CDR3 is made up of 16 amino acids. V gave up 3 bases and J gave up 3 bases, with 18 bases separating them. CDR1 is LNHDA and CDR2 is SQIVND in the germline V gene (reference sequence). The clonotype comes from a human patient who had a liver transplant. A share of the T cells may be of graft donor origin. The chain links TRBV19 to TRBJ2-7; D not resolved. CDR3 coding DNA: TGTGCCAGTAGTATTAGTGGGCCCCTGAGTGGCTACGAGCAGTACTTC. It translates to CASSISGPLSGYEQYF.